The rows below give T cell receptor beta chains drawn from one sample of a study of T cells expressing NK-cell markers. TCRdb reprocessed the 5' RACE reads, with one entry per CDR3 protein and no DNA. Its clone listing holds fewer than 550,000 distinct CDR3 sequences. The sample taken for sequencing was blood T cells: a sorted CD56 or NKG2C T cell subset, CD4+ or CD8+ T cells, or bulk PBMC T cells (not recorded which). The source of these receptors is a woman aged 45-65 years in good health. CDR3s include the opening cysteine and the closing phenylalanine or tryptophan.

J,length,V,CDR3
TRBJ2-2,16,TRBV6-5,CASSRAGRLRTGELFF
TRBJ2-3,16,TRBV3-1,CASSLRAGFGPDTQYF
TRBJ2-2,14,TRBV6-1,CASPRGANTGELFF
TRBJ1-1,13,TRBV14,CASKPTVNTEAFF
TRBJ2-7,17,TRBV4-2,CASSQGISLAETYEQYF
TRBJ2-5,12,TRBV7-2,CASSYERETQYF
TRBJ1-3,17,TRBV5-1,CASSLGRSRLSGNTIYF
TRBJ2-2,15,TRBV7-7,CASSQGPPGTGELFF
TRBJ2-1,11,TRBV5-6,CASSRLWEQFF
TRBJ2-1,16,TRBV20-1,CSATTSGRVPYNEQFF
TRBJ1-1,14,TRBV29-1,CSVERRLSNTEAFF
TRBJ2-1,13,TRBV6-5,CASSPLSSVGQFF
TRBJ2-2,17,TRBV10-3,CAISEGTGLPNTGELFF
TRBJ2-1,14,TRBV27,CATAQRTFYNEQFF
TRBJ1-1,14,TRBV12-3/TRBV12-4,CASSKTGSSTEAFF
TRBJ2-1,13,TRBV29-1,CSVVNLAGNEQFF
TRBJ1-3,15,TRBV5-1,CASSEDRGPGNTIYF
TRBJ2-3,15,TRBV4-1,CASSQDFVSTDTQYF
TRBJ1-2,15,TRBV12-3/TRBV12-4,CASSTIASGMDGYTF
TRBJ2-1,13,TRBV5-1,CATPSGSYNEQFF
TRBJ2-2,14,TRBV5-1,CASRRFTGTGELFF
TRBJ2-1,13,TRBV11-3,CASRYTSAHEQFF
TRBJ2-2,20,TRBV21-1,CASTIGGCGGRVAGTGELFF
TRBJ2-3,13,TRBV20-1,CSATTGFTDTQYF
TRBJ2-1,15,TRBV24-1,CATSDLRGSVNEQFF
TRBJ2-2,15,TRBV5-1,CASSFGGRSTGELFF
TRBJ2-5,15,TRBV5-1,CASSLVGQGKETQYF
TRBJ2-3,15,TRBV5-1,CASSPGGRSGRSQYF
TRBJ2-5,14,TRBV4-1,CASSQVTLQETQYF
TRBJ2-1,12,TRBV20-1,CSATRQGAEQFF
TRBJ1-1,13,TRBV27,CASSLFGQDKAFF
TRBJ2-3,11,TRBV20-1,CSARSGAPQYF
TRBJ1-2,12,TRBV16,CASSLGQAGYTF
TRBJ1-3,16,TRBV12-3/TRBV12-4,CASSLVPGMRGNTIYF
TRBJ2-1,11,TRBV6-5,CARPRSWEQFF
TRBJ2-2,14,TRBV29-1,CSVLAVPWTGELFF